The entry below describes one T cell receptor beta chain. In the authors' workflow: For nucleated cells, counts were estimated from reference gene primer amplification. Repertoires were generated with immunoSEQ multiplex PCR, while TCRdb's copy carries only in-frame clones and drops some. V and J calls and clone size follow that table, whereas D and trimming were derived from the DNA. The table lists under 300,000 clones, around 88% of them singletons, with 3.3% in the top ten. Assignments of participants to cohorts depended upon their own reported clinical history. This specimen comes from a study of blood T cell repertoires in COVID-19. Study at large: PBMCs, B-cell-depleted T cells, or T cells provided the cDNA or gDNA that made up the material.

In germline, CDR1 is LNHDA, CDR2 SQIVND (reference sequence). CDR3 length: 15 amino acids. Germline trimming cut 4 bases from V and 7 bases from J; bases unmatched to any gene: 10. The TCR comes from a middle-aged woman with acute COVID-19. The sample comprised PBMCs or T cells enriched from blood (not recorded which). The rearrangement joins TRBV19 to TRBJ2-1; TRBD1 matches 7 bases. Here the CDR3 DNA reads TGTGCCAGTAGTACCAAGAGACAGGGAATGAATGAGCAGTTCTTC. Protein: CASSTKRQGMNEQFF.